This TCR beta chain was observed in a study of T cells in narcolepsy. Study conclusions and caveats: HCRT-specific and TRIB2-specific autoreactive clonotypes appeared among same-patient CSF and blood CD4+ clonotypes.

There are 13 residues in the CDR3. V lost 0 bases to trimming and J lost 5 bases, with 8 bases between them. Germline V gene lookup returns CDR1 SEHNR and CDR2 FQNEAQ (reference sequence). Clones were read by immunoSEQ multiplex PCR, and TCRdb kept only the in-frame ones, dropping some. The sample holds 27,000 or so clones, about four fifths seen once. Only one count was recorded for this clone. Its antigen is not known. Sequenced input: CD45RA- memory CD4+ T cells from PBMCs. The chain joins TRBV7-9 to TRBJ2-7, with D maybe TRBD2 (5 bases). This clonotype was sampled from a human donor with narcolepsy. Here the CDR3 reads CASSLAEVDEQYF. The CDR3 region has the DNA TGTGCCAGCAGCTTAGCGGAGGTGGACGAGCAGTACTTC.